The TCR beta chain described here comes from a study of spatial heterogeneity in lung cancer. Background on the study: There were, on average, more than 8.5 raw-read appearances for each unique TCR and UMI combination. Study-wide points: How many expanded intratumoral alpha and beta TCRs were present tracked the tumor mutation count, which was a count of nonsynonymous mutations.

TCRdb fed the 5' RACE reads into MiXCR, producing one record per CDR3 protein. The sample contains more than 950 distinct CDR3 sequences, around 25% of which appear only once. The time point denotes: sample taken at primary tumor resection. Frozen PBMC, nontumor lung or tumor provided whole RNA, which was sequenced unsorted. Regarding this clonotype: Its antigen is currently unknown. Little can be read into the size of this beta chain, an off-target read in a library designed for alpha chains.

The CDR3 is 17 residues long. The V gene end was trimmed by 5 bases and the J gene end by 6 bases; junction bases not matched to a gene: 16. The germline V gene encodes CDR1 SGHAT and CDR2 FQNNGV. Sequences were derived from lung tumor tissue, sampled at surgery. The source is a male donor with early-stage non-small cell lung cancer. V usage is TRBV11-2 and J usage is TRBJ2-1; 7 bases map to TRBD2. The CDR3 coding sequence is TGTGCCAGCAGCCTCCGATGGGCCCTATCGGGGGGCAATGAGCAGTTCTTC. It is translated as CASSLRWALSGGNEQFF. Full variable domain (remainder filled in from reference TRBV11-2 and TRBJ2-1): EAGVAQSPRYKIIEKRQSVAFWCNPISGHATLYWYQQILGQGPKLLIQFQNNGVVDDSQLPKDRFSAERLKGVDSTLKIQPAKLEDSAVYLCASSLRWALSGGNEQFFGPGTRLTVL.